This T cell receptor (beta chain) was sequenced in a study of neurological immune-mediated disorders. Looking at the study overall: There were 34 multiple sclerosis patients. Of these, around 30 had relapsing-remitting MS and 3 had secondary progressive MS. Regarding the study as a whole: CDR3 amino acid sequences of expanded clones were not shared across subjects, a result suggesting private repertoires in all groups.

Per germline, CDR1 MGHRA and CDR2 YSYEKL. The CDR3 sequence is 18 residues long. V shed 0 bases, J shed 6 bases, and the junction held 12 bases outside the gene matches. A total of 2 million PBMCs stored at -80 degrees C provided the unsorted libraries. 5'RACE with 10-nucleotide random UMIs produced the cDNA. Each CDR3 protein gets one entry after TCRdb re-called the 5' RACE reads with MiXCR. The sample includes 70,000 to 90,000 distinct CDR3 sequences, about 5.5% seen only once; the top ten take about 2%. This clonotype has more than one count but fewer than ten. Its antigen is undetermined. Specimen: PBMCs. The receptor was derived from a woman in her twenties or thirties with multiple sclerosis. The chain uses TRBV4-1 and TRBJ2-2, with 8 bases fitting TRBD1. The CDR3 sequence is CASSQDFGAGGFAGELFF. The CDR3 nucleotides read TGCGCCAGCAGCCAAGATTTTGGGGCAGGGGGCTTCGCCGGGGAGCTGTTTTTT.